The 12 T cell receptor beta chains below all came from one sample that was sequenced in a study of cytomegalovirus exposure and HLA in healthy donors. It was with 60 Vbeta and 13 Jbeta primers that the PCR ran. The assay was immunoSEQ multiplex PCR, and TCRdb's table has in-frame clones only and misses some. The sample has about 120,000 clones, approximately 65% seen once. What was sequenced was PBMCs. Receptors were obtained from a man between 18 and 35 years old in good health and CMV-seronegative.

This chain joins TRBV15 and TRBJ1-3; unclear D gene. The CDR3 consists of 14 residues. The V gene's germline CDR1 is LNHNV and CDR2 YYDKDF (reference sequence). V was clipped by 1 base and J by 9 bases, with 13 bases between them. The CDR3 DNA follows: TGTGCCACCAGCAGAGGCGTAACAGAGGGCACCATATATTTT. Protein: CATSRGVTEGTIYF.

The chain carries TRBV6-6 and TRBJ1-2; a possible D gene is TRBD1 (5 bases). V lost 6 bases, J lost 4 bases, and 12 bases lay in between. Germline values: CDR1 MNHNY, CDR2 SVGAGI (reference sequence). CDR3 size: 13 residues. The CDR3 loop is CASSLDRLYGYTF. CDR3 nucleotides: TGTGCCAGCAGCCTCGACAGACTCTATGGCTACACCTTC.

Comment on this clone: At one of its ends the junction is not consistent with the germline gene, which may arise from a read error. The chain has TRBV7-9 and TRBJ1-2, with D perhaps TRBD1 (5 bases). CDR3 length equals 15 residues. CDR1 is SEHNR and CDR2 is FQNEAQ in the germline V gene (reference sequence). The CDR3 reads CSSSREGAGGYGYTF. The CDR3 DNA reads as TGTTCCAGCAGCCGCGAAGGTGCGGGGGGGTATGGCTACACCTTC. The complete variable domain, with remaining parts taken from reference TRBV7-9 and TRBJ1-2, reads DTGVSQNPRHKITKRGQNVTFRCDPISEHNRLYWYRQTLGQGPEFLTYFQNEAQLEKSRLLSDRFSAERPKGSFSTLEIQRTEQGDSAMYLCSSSREGAGGYGYTFGSGTRLTVV.

This chain links TRBV2 with TRBJ1-1, with TRBD1 matching over 7 bases. CDR1 is SNHLY, CDR2 FYNNEI, per germline. The CDR3 consists of 14 residues. Trimming took 3 bases from V and 5 from J; bases not matched to a gene: 6. CDR3 nucleotide sequence: TGTGCCAGCAGTGACCTGGCAGGGGGAACTGAAGCTTTCTTT. This gives the protein CASSDLAGGTEAFF.

The chain combines TRBV4-2 with TRBJ2-1; 10 bases agree with TRBD2. Germline lookup yields CDR1 LGHNA and CDR2 YNFKEQ. The CDR3 extends over 18 amino acids. J gave up 5 bases and V 0 bases, and 10 bases lay outside the gene matches. CDR3 DNA: TGTGCCAGCAGCCAAGAGGGGCTAGCGGGGGATTGGGACAATGAGCAGTTCTTC. This translates into CASSQEGLAGDWDNEQFF.

V gene TRBV6-1 combines with J gene TRBJ2-1, with 9 positions matching TRBD2. Germline V lookup: CDR1 MNHNS, CDR2 SASEGT. This CDR3 contains 14 residues. Losses at the gene ends were 4 bases for V and 3 bases for J; bases not matched to a gene: 1. This CDR3 reads CASSGLADYNEQFF. CDR3 nucleotides: TGTGCCAGCAGTGGACTAGCGGACTACAATGAGCAGTTCTTC.

In DNA, the CDR3 is TGTGCCAGCACCCTATGGGGACAGGGCTACAATGAGCAGTTCTTC. This translates into CASTLWGQGYNEQFF. This chain uses TRBV5-6 with TRBJ2-1, with TRBD1 identical over 9 bases. Per the germline V gene, CDR1 is SGHDT and CDR2 is YYEEEE. There are 15 residues in the CDR3. V lost 6 bases, J lost 3 bases, and 7 bases stayed unmatched.

This clone appeared once. The rearrangement uses TRBV5-6 and TRBJ2-1; 9 bases fit TRBD1. With V trimmed by 4 bases and J by 4 bases, 9 bases remained unmatched. CDR3 size: 16 residues. CDR1 SGHDT and CDR2 YYEEEE come from the germline V gene. DNA of the CDR3: TGTGCCAGCAGCCTTTCGGGACAGGGTTATTACAATGAGCAGTTCTTC. It is translated as CASSLSGQGYYNEQFF. The complete variable domain, with remaining parts taken from reference TRBV5-6 and TRBJ2-1, reads DAGVTQSPTHLIKTRGQQVTLRCSPKSGHDTVSWYQQALGQGPQFIFQYYEEEERQRGNFPDRFSGHQFPNYSSELNVNALLLGDSALYLCASSLSGQGYYNEQFFGPGTRLTVL.

About this clone: Other DNA sequences in this sample translate to the same CDR3. The rearrangement joins TRBV29-1 to TRBJ2-7, with a weak D call TRBD1 (6 bases). This CDR3 spans 11 amino acids. V lost 3 bases and J lost 3, with 6 bases in between. Germline values: CDR1 SQVTM, CDR2 ANQGSEA. CDR3 loop: CSVDRGYEQYF. CDR3 nucleotides: TGCAGCGTTGACAGGGGCTACGAGCAGTACTTC.

The CDR3 nucleotides read TGTGCCAGCGAACGCGCCCGAGATTTCTATGAGCAGTTCTTC. Translation: CASERARDFYEQFF. The rearrangement uses TRBV7-2 and TRBJ2-1, with D unresolved. Germline lookup yields CDR1 SGHTA and CDR2 FQGNSA. Trimming removed 8 bases from V and 8 bases from J, with 19 bases in between. The CDR3 runs to 14 residues.

The V gene is TRBV27, the J gene TRBJ2-3; tentative D call: TRBD1 (6 bases). Per the germline V gene, CDR1 is MNHEY and CDR2 is SMNVEV (reference sequence). V was cut by 0 bases and J by 4 bases, with 14 bases left in between. The CDR3 sequence is 16 residues long. CDR3 sequence (DNA): TGTGCCAGCAGTTTATCCCCCATTGGGGGCGCAGATACGCAGTATTTT. Protein sequence: CASSLSPIGGADTQYF.

V gene TRBV6-5 combines with J gene TRBJ1-2; the D gene is possibly TRBD1 (6 bases). From germline, CDR1 is MNHEY and CDR2 SVGAGI. This CDR3 is 14 amino acids long. V lost 6 bases to trimming and J lost 2 bases, with 13 bases between them. The DNA of the CDR3 is TGTGCCAGCAGACTTCCCGGGACAAACTATGGCTACACCTTC. It is translated as CASRLPGTNYGYTF.